This T cell receptor beta chain comes out of a study of naive and memory T cell subsets. The beta constant-region primer was an equimolar mix of two oligonucleotides covering TRBC1 and TRBC2. A 12-nucleotide UMI and the SP2 primer were added to the cDNA 3' end by oligonucleotide ligation. TCRdb reprocessed the UMI-ligation and nested PCR reads with MiXCR, giving one entry per CDR3 protein. The sample lists some 85,000 distinct CDR3 sequences; roughly 14% were seen once. This clonotype has just a few counts. Its antigen remains unidentified. The germline CDR1 and CDR2 sequences are SEHNR and FQNEAQ (reference sequence). V lost 5 bases to trimming and J lost 5 bases, with 16 bases between them. The CDR3 extends over 15 amino acids. Study outcomes and limitations: Gini index rose across naive, CM, EM and EMRA in CD4 and CD8. There was no ground truth to check naive and memory subset results.

The receptor comes from a human donor in good health. The sample was central memory CD4+ T cells from blood. The V and J genes are TRBV7-9 and TRBJ1-5, with TRBD1 as a possible D gene (5 bases). The DNA of the CDR3 is TGTGCCAGCAGCCCCCAGGGCTCGGGGTATCAGCCCCAGCATTTT. This sequence encodes CASSPQGSGYQPQHF.